The 12 T cell receptor beta chains below all came from one sample that was sequenced in a study of T cell responses to AZD1222 COVID-19 vaccine. Some clones are missing from TCRdb's copy, which holds only in-frame ones; the method was immunoSEQ multiplex PCR. In the table there are some 140,000 clones, 85% to 90% of which are singletons. The input for sequencing was peripheral blood, taken on day 0 of AZD1222 vaccination. These receptors all stem from an adult in good health.

Only one count was recorded for this clone. The chain is built from TRBV6-1 and TRBJ1-1, with D unresolved. Deletions cut 2 bases from V and 1 base from J, with 17 bases between. The CDR3 length is 17 residues. CDR1 and CDR2 (germline): MNHNS, SASEGT. The CDR3 DNA reads TGTGCCAGCAGTGAATTATTCATGAGGGCGAGGAACACTGAAGCTTTCTTT. Its protein is CASSELFMRARNTEAFF.

V is TRBV7-9 and J is TRBJ2-3; 7 nucleotides match TRBD2. The CDR3 contains 16 residues. Germline assignment: CDR1 SEHNR and CDR2 FQNEAQ (reference sequence). J was trimmed by 0 bases and V by 5 bases; bases with no gene match: 8. CDR3 nucleotide sequence: TGTGCCAGCAGCCGCGACGTGGGACTAAGCACAGATACGCAGTATTTT. Its translation: CASSRDVGLSTDTQYF.

The chain is built from TRBV28 and TRBJ1-4; 10 nucleotides align to TRBD1. Per germline, CDR1 MDHEN and CDR2 SYDVKM. The CDR3 length is 15 residues. Trimming removed 2 bases from V and 8 bases from J; junction bases left unmatched: 5. The chain's CDR3 is CASSLGDRGHEKLFF. DNA of the CDR3: TGTGCCAGCAGTTTAGGGGACAGGGGACACGAAAAACTGTTTTTT.

The table lists this clone with a count of one. The chain joins TRBV7-9 to TRBJ2-5; 13 positions agree with TRBD2. The CDR3 is 18 amino acids. Germline V gives CDR1 SEHNR, CDR2 FQNEAQ (reference sequence). V dropped 2 bases and J dropped 2; count of bases not matched to a gene: 8. CDR3 sequence reads: CASSLRQGTSGEQETQYF. The CDR3 DNA is TGTGCCAGCAGCTTAAGACAGGGGACTAGCGGGGAACAAGAGACCCAGTACTTC. The variable domain in full, with the rest retrieved from reference TRBV7-9 and TRBJ2-5, is DTGVSQNPRHKITKRGQNVTFRCDPISEHNRLYWYRQTLGQGPEFLTYFQNEAQLEKSRLLSDRFSAERPKGSFSTLEIQRTEQGDSAMYLCASSLRQGTSGEQETQYFGPGTRLLVL.

The chain carries TRBV21-1 and TRBJ1-5. TRBV21-1 is deemed a pseudogene. The CDR3 length is 18 residues. CDR3 protein: CASNTRRGRLGDNQPQHF. The CDR3 DNA reads TGTGCCAGCAACACCCGGAGAGGACGTCTTGGGGACAATCAGCCCCAGCATTTT.

The rearrangement uses TRBV6-5 and TRBJ1-2; 10 bases fit TRBD1. The CDR3 runs 13 residues. Germline values: CDR1 MNHEY, CDR2 SVGAGI. The J segment lost 6 bases and the V segment lost 7 bases, leaving 5 bases of the junction unmatched. The DNA of the CDR3 is TGTGCCAGCATTCAGACAGGGGGCCATGGCTACACCTTC. Its protein is CASIQTGGHGYTF.

The chain is built from TRBV5-5 and TRBJ2-3; 11 positions match TRBD2. Per germline, CDR1 SGHKS and CDR2 YYEKEE (reference sequence). The CDR3 extends over 18 amino acids. V was clipped by 4 bases and J by 6 bases; unmatched bases: 16. CDR3 amino acids: CASSHPLLAGGPPDTQYF. DNA of the CDR3: TGTGCCAGCAGCCATCCACTCCTAGCGGGAGGACCCCCGGATACGCAGTATTTT.

V usage is TRBV27 and J usage is TRBJ2-7, with D tentatively TRBD2 (6 bases). Germline V lookup: CDR1 MNHEY, CDR2 SMNVEV (reference sequence). V was shortened by 5 bases and J by 7 bases, with 21 bases between the two germline ends. This CDR3 comprises 15 residues. The CDR3 DNA is TGTGCCAGCAGTATAGTGGCGGGATTTGCTAGGGAGCAGTACTTC. It translates to CASSIVAGFAREQYF.

This clone appeared once. The rearrangement joins TRBV24-1 to TRBJ2-1; the D gene is possibly TRBD2 (7 bases). This CDR3 has 16 amino acids. CDR1 is KGHDR, CDR2 SFDVKD, per germline. The V and J ends lost 3 bases and 5 bases respectively, with 16 bases between them. CDR3 nucleotide sequence: TGTGCCACCAGTGATGGGGGGGCACCTACCAACAATGAGCAGTTCTTC. Its translation is CATSDGGAPTNNEQFF.

The chain recombines TRBV6-5 with TRBJ2-3; the match to TRBD1 covers 7 bases. Losses at the gene ends were 7 bases for V and 6 bases for J; bases not matched to a gene: 10. This CDR3 comprises 14 residues. Per the germline V gene, CDR1 is MNHEY and CDR2 is SVGAGI. CDR3 nucleotides: TGTGCCAGCAAAGGGGACAGAACTTGGGATACGCAGTATTTT. It specifies CASKGDRTWDTQYF.

CDR3 sequence (DNA): TGTGCCAGCAGCTCTCTTGGGGACACTCCCTATGGCTACACCTTC. It encodes CASSSLGDTPYGYTF. The chain joins TRBV5-6 to TRBJ1-2, with D tentatively TRBD1 (6 bases). Trimming took 3 bases from V and 4 from J, leaving 16 bases between them. The CDR3 has 15 amino acids. Per the germline V gene, CDR1 is SGHDT and CDR2 is YYEEEE.

The rearrangement joins TRBV6-2 or TRBV6-3 to TRBJ2-7; maybe TRBD2 (6 bases). Trimming left V 6 bases short and J 1 base short, with 16 bases between. This CDR3 region has 15 residues. Germline assignment: CDR1 MNHEY and CDR2 SVGEGT. The CDR3 DNA follows: TGTGCCAGCAGCCGACCCAGGAGGGTTTCCTACGAGCAGTACTTC. This encodes CASSRPRRVSYEQYF.